The 9 T cell receptor beta chains below all came from one sample that was sequenced in a study of blood T cell repertoires in COVID-19. The data were produced by immunoSEQ multiplex PCR, yet TCRdb's version contains in-frame clones alone and is incomplete. The table lists about 210,000 clones, about 85% of them singletons. Sequenced material: peripheral blood. These TCRs come from an older man with acute or convalescent COVID-19.

In this sample, this clone turned up once. This chain links TRBV29-1 with TRBJ2-7, with TRBD1 identical over 9 bases. The CDR3 loop spans 15 amino acids. CDR1 SQVTM and CDR2 ANQGSEA come from the germline V gene. The J segment lost 1 base and the V segment lost 1 base, leaving 5 bases of the junction unmatched. The DNA of the CDR3 is TGCAGCGTTGAAGGTTTGGGGACAGGGTCCTACGAGCAGTACTTC. It translates to CSVEGLGTGSYEQYF.

V and J are TRBV18 and TRBJ1-1; 9 nucleotides agree with TRBD1. Germline values: CDR1 KGHSH, CDR2 LQKENI. The CDR3 loop spans 15 amino acids. Trimming removed 3 bases from V and 3 bases from J; junction bases left unmatched: 5. CDR3 bases: TGTGCCAGCTCACCCACAGGACAGGGGTACACTGAAGCTTTCTTT. Translating it yields CASSPTGQGYTEAFF. The full variable domain, in which reference TRBV18 and TRBJ1-1 provide the parts outside the CDR3, is NAGVMQNPRHLVRRRGQEARLRCSPMKGHSHVYWYRQLPEEGLKFMVYLQKENIIDESGMPKERFSAEFPKEGPSILRIQQVVRGDSAAYFCASSPTGQGYTEAFFGQGTRLTVV.

The V call is TRBV10-3, the J call TRBJ2-1; 10 bases line up with TRBD2. J gave up 7 bases and V 4 bases, and 7 bases lay outside the gene matches. This CDR3 region has 15 residues. In germline, CDR1 is ENHRY, CDR2 SYGVKD. The DNA for the CDR3 is TGTGCCATCAGTGTTGGAACTAGCGGGATGAATGAGCAGTTCTTC. This sequence encodes CAISVGTSGMNEQFF.

This clone was counted once. The J gene is TRBJ1-1, the V gene TRBV21-1. TRBV21-1 is recorded as a pseudogene. CDR3 size: 12 residues. CDR3: CASSSRDLLAFF. CDR3 coding DNA: TGTGCCAGCAGCAGCCGGGACTTGTTAGCTTTCTTT.

This chain links TRBV10-3 with TRBJ1-6; TRBD1 matches 7 bases. The germline V gene has CDR1 ENHRY and CDR2 SYGVKD. This CDR3 contains 17 residues. J was trimmed by 0 bases and V by 3 bases; bases with no gene match: 5. In DNA, the CDR3 is TGTGCCATCAGTGATACGGACAGGAGCTCCTATAATTCACCCCTCCACTTT. Protein: CAISDTDRSSYNSPLHF.

This rearrangement joins TRBV6-5 to TRBJ1-1; 8 nucleotides agree with TRBD1. Germline V CDR1 and CDR2: MNHEY, SVGAGI. V trimming: 6 bases; J trimming: 10 bases; junction bases outside the gene matches: 4. The CDR3 covers 11 residues. The CDR3 nucleotides are TGTGCCAGCAGCTCCGGACAGGGAGCTTTCTTT. Amino acid sequence: CASSSGQGAFF.

The chain links TRBV5-1 to TRBJ2-3, with TRBD2 identical over 9 bases. The CDR3 sequence is 16 residues long. The ends lost 8 bases at V and 0 bases at J; junction bases unmatched: 10. Germline V gene lookup returns CDR1 SGHRS and CDR2 YFSETQ. CDR3: CASLAGVSSSTDTQYF. DNA of the CDR3: TGCGCCAGTTTAGCGGGAGTCTCCTCTAGCACAGATACGCAGTATTTT. The variable domain in full, completed from reference TRBV5-1 and TRBJ2-3, reads KAGVTQTPRYLIKTRGQQVTLSCSPISGHRSVSWYQQTPGQGLQFLFEYFSETQRNKGNFPGRFSGRQFSNSRSEMNVSTLELGDSALYLCASLAGVSSSTDTQYFGPGTRLTVL.

The J gene is TRBJ2-1, the V gene TRBV12-3 or TRBV12-4, with TRBD2 as a possible D gene (5 bases). The CDR3 contains 13 residues. The V end lost 2 bases, the J end lost 9 bases, and 11 bases lay between the germline ends. CDR3 sequence (DNA): TGTGCCAGCAGTTTACGACCAGAGGGTGAGCAGTTCTTC. Residues: CASSLRPEGEQFF.

CDR3 in amino acids: CATSRDTGGSGNTIYF. The CDR3 nucleotides read TGTGCCACCAGCAGAGATACAGGGGGCTCTGGAAACACCATATATTTT. The V gene is TRBV15, the J gene TRBJ1-3; 8 nucleotides match TRBD1. V shed 0 bases and J 0 bases; nucleotides not matched to a gene: 1. Germline CDR1 LNHNV, CDR2 YYDKDF (reference sequence). The CDR3 runs 16 residues.